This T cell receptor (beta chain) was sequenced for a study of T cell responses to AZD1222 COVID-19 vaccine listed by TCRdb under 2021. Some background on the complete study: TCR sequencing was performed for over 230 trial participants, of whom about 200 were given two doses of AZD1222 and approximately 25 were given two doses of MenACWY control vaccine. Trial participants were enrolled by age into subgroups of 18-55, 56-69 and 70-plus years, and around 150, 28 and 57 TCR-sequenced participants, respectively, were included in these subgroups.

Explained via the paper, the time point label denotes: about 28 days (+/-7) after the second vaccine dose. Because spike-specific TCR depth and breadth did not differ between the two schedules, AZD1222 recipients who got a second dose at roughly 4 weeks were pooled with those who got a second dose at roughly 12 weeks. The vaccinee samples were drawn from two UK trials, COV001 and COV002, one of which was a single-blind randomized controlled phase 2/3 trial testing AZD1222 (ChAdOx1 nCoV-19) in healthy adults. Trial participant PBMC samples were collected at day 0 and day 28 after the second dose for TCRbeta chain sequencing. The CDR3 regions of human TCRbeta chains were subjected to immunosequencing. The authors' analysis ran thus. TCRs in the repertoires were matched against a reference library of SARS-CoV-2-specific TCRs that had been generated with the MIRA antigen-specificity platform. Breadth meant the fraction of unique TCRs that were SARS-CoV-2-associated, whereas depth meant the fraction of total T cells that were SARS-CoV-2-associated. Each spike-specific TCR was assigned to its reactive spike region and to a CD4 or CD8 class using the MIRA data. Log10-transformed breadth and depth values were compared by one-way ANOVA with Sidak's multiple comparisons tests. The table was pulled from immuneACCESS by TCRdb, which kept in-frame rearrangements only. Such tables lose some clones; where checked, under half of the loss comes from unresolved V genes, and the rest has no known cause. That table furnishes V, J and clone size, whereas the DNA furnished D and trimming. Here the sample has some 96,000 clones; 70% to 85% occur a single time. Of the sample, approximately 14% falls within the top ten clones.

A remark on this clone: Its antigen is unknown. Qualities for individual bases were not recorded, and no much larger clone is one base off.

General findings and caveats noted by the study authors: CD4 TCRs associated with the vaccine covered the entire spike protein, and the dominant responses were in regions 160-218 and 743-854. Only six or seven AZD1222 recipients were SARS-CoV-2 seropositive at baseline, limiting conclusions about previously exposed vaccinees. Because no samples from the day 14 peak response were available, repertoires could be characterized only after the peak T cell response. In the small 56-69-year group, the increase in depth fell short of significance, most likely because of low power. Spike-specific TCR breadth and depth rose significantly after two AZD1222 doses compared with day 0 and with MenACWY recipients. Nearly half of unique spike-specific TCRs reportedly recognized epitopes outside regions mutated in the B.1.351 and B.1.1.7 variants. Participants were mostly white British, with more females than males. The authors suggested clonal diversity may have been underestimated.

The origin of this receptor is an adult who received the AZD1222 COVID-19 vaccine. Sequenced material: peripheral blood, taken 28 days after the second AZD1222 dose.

The DNA reads TGTGCCAGCAGCCGGGACAGGGTCGAGCAGTACTTC. The resulting protein is CASSRDRVEQYF. The sequence is built from TRBV6-5 and TRBJ2-7; 9 nucleotides in the junction match TRBD1. According to the germline V gene, CDR1 reads MNHEY and CDR2 reads SVGAGI. Spanning cysteine to phenylalanine, the CDR3 consists of 12 amino acids. Only the CDR3 part of the read is kept: 36 bases, read in frame from the first base. After removal of 6 bases from V and 6 bases from J, the junction retains 3 bases not matched to a gene.